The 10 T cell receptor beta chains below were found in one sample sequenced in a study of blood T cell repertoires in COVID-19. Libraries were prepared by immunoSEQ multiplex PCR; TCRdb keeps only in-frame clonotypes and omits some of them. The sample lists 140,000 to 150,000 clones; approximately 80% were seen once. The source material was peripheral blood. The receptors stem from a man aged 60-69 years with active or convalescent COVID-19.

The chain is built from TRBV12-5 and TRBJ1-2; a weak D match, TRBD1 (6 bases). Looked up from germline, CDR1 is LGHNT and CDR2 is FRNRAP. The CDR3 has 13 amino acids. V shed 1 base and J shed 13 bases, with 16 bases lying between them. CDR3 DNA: TGTGCTAGTGGTTTGGGTATCAGGGGTGAGGTCACCTTC. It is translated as CASGLGIRGEVTF.

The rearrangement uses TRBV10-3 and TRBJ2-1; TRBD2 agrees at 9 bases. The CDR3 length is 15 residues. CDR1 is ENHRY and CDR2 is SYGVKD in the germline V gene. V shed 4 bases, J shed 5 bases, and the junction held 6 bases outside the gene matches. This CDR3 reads CAISVQAGGNNEQFF. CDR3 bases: TGTGCCATCAGTGTCCAAGCGGGGGGAAACAATGAGCAGTTCTTC.

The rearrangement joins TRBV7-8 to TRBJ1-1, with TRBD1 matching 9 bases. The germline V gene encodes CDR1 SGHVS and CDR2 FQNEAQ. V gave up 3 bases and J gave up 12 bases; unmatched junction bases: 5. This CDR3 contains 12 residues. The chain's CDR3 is CASSFGTGRPFF. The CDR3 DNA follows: TGTGCCAGCAGCTTTGGGACAGGGAGGCCTTTCTTT.

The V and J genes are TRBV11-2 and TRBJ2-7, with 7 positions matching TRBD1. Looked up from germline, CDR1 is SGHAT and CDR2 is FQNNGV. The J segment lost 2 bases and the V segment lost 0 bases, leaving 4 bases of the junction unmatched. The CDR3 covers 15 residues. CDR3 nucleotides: TGTGCCAGCAGCTTAGATGGGACAGATACCTACGAGCAGTACTTC. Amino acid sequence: CASSLDGTDTYEQYF.

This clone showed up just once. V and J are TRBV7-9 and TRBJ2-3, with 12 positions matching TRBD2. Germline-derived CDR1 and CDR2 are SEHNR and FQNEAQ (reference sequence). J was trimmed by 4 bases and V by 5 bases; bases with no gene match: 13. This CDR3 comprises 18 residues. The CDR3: CASSNPSGGATRPDTQYF. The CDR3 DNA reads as TGTGCCAGCAGCAACCCTAGCGGGGGGGCAACACGCCCAGATACGCAGTATTTT.

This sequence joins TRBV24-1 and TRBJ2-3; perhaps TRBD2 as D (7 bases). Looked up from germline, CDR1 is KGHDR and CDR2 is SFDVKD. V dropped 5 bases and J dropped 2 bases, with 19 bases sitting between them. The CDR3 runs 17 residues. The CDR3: CATSGGGGSLFTDTQYF. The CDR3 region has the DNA TGTGCCACCAGTGGGGGGGGCGGATCACTGTTCACAGATACGCAGTATTTT.

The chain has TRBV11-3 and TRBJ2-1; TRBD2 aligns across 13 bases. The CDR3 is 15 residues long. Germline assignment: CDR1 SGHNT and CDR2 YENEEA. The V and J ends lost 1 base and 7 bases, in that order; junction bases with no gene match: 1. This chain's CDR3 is CASSLGTSGRNEQFF. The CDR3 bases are TGTGCCAGCAGCTTAGGGACTAGCGGGAGAAATGAGCAGTTCTTC.

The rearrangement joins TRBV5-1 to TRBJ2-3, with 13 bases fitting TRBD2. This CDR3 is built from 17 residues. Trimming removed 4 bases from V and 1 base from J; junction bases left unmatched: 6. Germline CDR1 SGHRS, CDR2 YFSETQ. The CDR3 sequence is CASSLTSGRAGTDTQYF. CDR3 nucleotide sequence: TGCGCCAGCAGCCTCACTAGCGGGAGGGCAGGCACAGATACGCAGTATTTT. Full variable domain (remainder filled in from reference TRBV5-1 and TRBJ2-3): KAGVTQTPRYLIKTRGQQVTLSCSPISGHRSVSWYQQTPGQGLQFLFEYFSETQRNKGNFPGRFSGRQFSNSRSEMNVSTLELGDSALYLCASSLTSGRAGTDTQYFGPGTRLTVL.

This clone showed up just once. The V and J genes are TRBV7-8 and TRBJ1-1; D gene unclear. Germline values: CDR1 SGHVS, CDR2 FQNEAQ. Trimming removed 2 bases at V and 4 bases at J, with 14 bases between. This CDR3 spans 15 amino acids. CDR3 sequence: CASSLQPVGGTEAFF. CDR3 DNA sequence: TGTGCCAGCAGCTTACAGCCTGTTGGAGGCACTGAAGCTTTCTTT.

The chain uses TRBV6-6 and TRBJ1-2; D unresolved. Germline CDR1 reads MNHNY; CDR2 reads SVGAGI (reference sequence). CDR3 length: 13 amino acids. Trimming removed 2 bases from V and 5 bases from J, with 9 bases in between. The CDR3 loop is CASSYEAEYGYTF. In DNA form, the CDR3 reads TGTGCCAGCAGTTACGAGGCGGAGTATGGCTACACCTTC.